A selection of T cell receptor beta chains follows, all from one sample in a study of T cell responses to AZD1222 COVID-19 vaccine. Clones were read by immunoSEQ multiplex PCR, and TCRdb kept only the in-frame ones, dropping some. The table lists 100,000 to 150,000 clones, just over 85% of them singletons. The sample here was peripheral blood, taken on day 0 of AZD1222 vaccination. The receptor set was obtained from an adult in good health. CDR3s include the opening cysteine and the closing phenylalanine or tryptophan. The D gene is left open where the match is weak. Clone size is shown for a subset of rows, as once, few, many or a class of expanded clone.

>TRBV5-1|TRBJ1-1|TRBD1|NA
TGCGCCAGCAGCTGGACTACAGGGGGCACTGAAGCTTTCTTT
CASSWTTGGTEAFF
>TRBV19|TRBJ1-5|NA|NA
TGTGCCAGTAGTTCCCGGGTTTTCACTCAGCCCCAGCATTTT
CASSSRVFTQPQHF
>TRBV27|TRBJ2-2|NA|NA
TGTGCCAGCAGAGAACTAGCCCCTCCAAAAGGCGGGGAGCTGTTTTTT
CASRELAPPKGGELFF
>TRBV28|TRBJ2-3|NA|NA
TGTGCCAGCAGTCTCGGCCGGGATACGCAGTATTTT
CASSLGRDTQYF
>TRBV2|TRBJ2-1|TRBD1|NA
TGTGCCAGCACTACGGACAGGGAAGGGTCCTACAATGAGCAGTTCTTC
CASTTDREGSYNEQFF
>TRBV6-5|TRBJ1-1|TRBD1|once
TGTGCCAGCAGCCACTCTAGGGGGCGAAGGACTGAAGCTTTCTTT
CASSHSRGRRTEAFF
>TRBV19|TRBJ1-1|TRBD1|NA
TGTGCCAGTAGTATGGATCCAACAGGGGGCCACACTGAAGCTTTCTTT
CASSMDPTGGHTEAFF
>TRBV27|TRBJ1-3|NA|NA
TGTGCCAGCAGTTTATCCACTGGAAACACCATATATTTT
CASSLSTGNTIYF
>TRBV9|TRBJ2-2|NA|NA
TGTGCCAGCAGCGTAGTTCCGGGTCACACCGGGGAGCTGTTTTTT
CASSVVPGHTGELFF
>TRBV4-1|TRBJ1-4|TRBD1|NA
TGCGCCAGCAGCCTACAGGGGGCTAGTGAAAAACTGTTTTTT
CASSLQGASEKLFF
>TRBV18|TRBJ2-1|NA|few
TGTGCCAGCTCACCATATACCGCCAGGGGTGCCTACAATGAGCAGTTCTTC
CASSPYTARGAYNEQFF
>TRBV20-1|TRBJ2-2|TRBD1|NA
TGCAGTGCTAGTCTGCAGGGGGTCACCGGGGAGCTGTTTTTT
CSASLQGVTGELFF
>TRBV18|TRBJ1-2|NA|NA
TGTGCCAGCTCACCTACAGGAGAATTTGGGGATGGCTACACCTTC
CASSPTGEFGDGYTF
>TRBV19|TRBJ2-1|NA|NA
TGTGCCAGTAGTATACACTCGGATGGCTTGGCTGAGCAGTTCTTC
CASSIHSDGLAEQFF
>TRBV9|TRBJ1-3|NA|NA
TGTGCCAGCAGTCTTGAGGGGCAGGTGGCTGGAAACACCATATATTTT
CASSLEGQVAGNTIYF
>TRBV3-1/TRBV3-2|TRBJ2-3|NA|NA
TGTGCCAGCAGCCAAGATCGGGGCGGGTACCATTTCACAGATACGCAGTATTTT
CASSQDRGGYHFTDTQYF
>TRBV5-4|TRBJ2-6|TRBD1|NA
TGTGCCAGCAGCTTGGGAAGGGGGCTGAGCTCTGGGGCCAACGTCCTGACTTTC
CASSLGRGLSSGANVLTF
>TRBV12-3/TRBV12-4|TRBJ2-7|NA|NA
TGTGCCAGCAGTTCAGGGAATAACCACGAGCAGTACTTC
CASSSGNNHEQYF
>TRBV28|TRBJ2-7|NA|few
TGTGCCAGCAGGGAAGTTTCAGGGGAGAGGTACGAGCAGTACTTC
CASREVSGERYEQYF
>TRBV7-3|TRBJ2-5|TRBD2|NA
TGTGCCAGCAGCTTAACTAGCGGGGGTACGGGGGAGACCCAGTACTTC
CASSLTSGGTGETQYF
>TRBV11-2|TRBJ2-3|TRBD2|NA
TGTGCCAGCAGCGCTGGACTAGCGGGAGGAGGAGATACGCAGTATTTT
CASSAGLAGGGDTQYF
>TRBV30|TRBJ2-1|NA|NA
TGTGCCTGGAGTGCTTACAATGAGCAGTTCTTC
CAWSAYNEQFF
>TRBV6-5|TRBJ2-2|TRBD2|NA
TGTGCCAGCACCCCCAGTCATAGCGGGAGCGCTCAGCTGTTTTTT
CASTPSHSGSAQLFF
>TRBV5-1|TRBJ1-1|TRBD1|NA
TGCGCCAGCAGCTTGAGGGACAGGAACACTGAAGCTTTCTTT
CASSLRDRNTEAFF
>TRBV5-8|TRBJ2-7|NA|NA
TGTGCCAGCAGCCCTCGGGTCCTCTCCTACGAGCAGTACTTC
CASSPRVLSYEQYF
>TRBV7-2|TRBJ2-1|NA|NA
TGTGCCAGCAGACCAGGGACTCAGCCTTCCTACAATGAGCAGTTCTTC
CASRPGTQPSYNEQFF
>TRBV4-1|TRBJ2-2|TRBD2|few
TGCGCCAGCAGCCAAAGATATGGACTAGAGCGGGAGCCCGGGGAGCTGTTTTTT
CASSQRYGLEREPGELFF